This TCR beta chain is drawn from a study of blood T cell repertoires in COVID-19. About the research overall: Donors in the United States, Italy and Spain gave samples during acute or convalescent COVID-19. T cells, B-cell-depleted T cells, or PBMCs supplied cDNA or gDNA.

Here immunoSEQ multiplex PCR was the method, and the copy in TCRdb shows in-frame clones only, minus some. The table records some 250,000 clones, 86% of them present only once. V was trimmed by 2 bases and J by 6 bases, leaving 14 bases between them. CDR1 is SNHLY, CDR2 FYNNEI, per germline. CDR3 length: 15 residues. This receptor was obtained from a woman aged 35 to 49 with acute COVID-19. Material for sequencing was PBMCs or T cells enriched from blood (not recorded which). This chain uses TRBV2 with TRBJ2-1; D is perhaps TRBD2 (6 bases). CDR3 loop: CASSEKGLTFNEQFF. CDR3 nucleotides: TGTGCCAGCAGTGAAAAAGGACTAACCTTCAATGAGCAGTTCTTC.